The present entry profiles one T cell receptor (beta chain) with its context. Its specificity is unknown. Time point: peripheral blood 6 weeks after treatment start. Each patient presented with locally advanced or metastatic urothelial carcinoma. The record originates from a study of PD-L1 blockade in urothelial cancer. Study-wide results and caveats: Enhanced expansion of tumor-associated blood clones at 3 weeks characterized durable-benefit patients. Improved survival was predicted by pretreatment blood TCR clonality below the median.

CDR1 and CDR2 from the germline V gene are GTSNPN and SVGIG (reference sequence). Deletions cut 1 base from V and 3 bases from J, with 10 bases between. This CDR3 comprises 13 residues. Produced via immunoSEQ multiplex PCR; TCRdb's table is partial and in-frame only. Of 40,000 to 50,000 clones in the sample, around 86% are singletons; the top ten hold 8.5% to 12%. The starting material was PBMCs, obtained around atezolizumab (anti-PD-L1) treatment. This TCR derives from a man in his fifties or sixties with urothelial cancer. This chain connects TRBV30 to TRBJ2-7, with D perhaps matching TRBD2 (5 bases). CDR3 sequence: CAWSAGVLYEQYF. DNA for the CDR3: TGTGCCTGGAGTGCCGGGGTCCTCTACGAGCAGTACTTC.